The present entry profiles one TCR beta chain with its context. During active infection, Seattle patients enrolled and were then monitored through disease. The ends were cut back, 3 bases at V and 5 bases at J, with 13 bases in the middle. In germline, CDR1 is DFQATT, CDR2 SNEGSKA (reference sequence). The CDR3 has 13 amino acids. This sample was included in a study of blood T cell repertoires in COVID-19. Study-wide background: The United States, Italy and Spain provided the acute and convalescent COVID-19 samples.

As originally analysed: Reference gene primer amplification gave estimated nucleated cell counts. Using immunoSEQ multiplex PCR, the repertoire was profiled, and TCRdb retains in-frame clones only, with some absent. V and J calls and clone size come straight from that table; D and trimming were deduced from the DNA. Found here are 250,000 to 400,000 clones, about 91% of them singletons; the top ten hold approximately 1.6%. This chain joins TRBV20-1 and TRBJ2-5; D is ambiguous. Sequencing was done on a sample of peripheral blood. The clonotype was recovered from a woman aged 25-40 years with COVID-19, enrolled during active disease. CDR3: CSASFQNRETQYF. CDR3 DNA: TGCAGTGCTAGTTTCCAGAACCGTGAGACCCAGTACTTC.